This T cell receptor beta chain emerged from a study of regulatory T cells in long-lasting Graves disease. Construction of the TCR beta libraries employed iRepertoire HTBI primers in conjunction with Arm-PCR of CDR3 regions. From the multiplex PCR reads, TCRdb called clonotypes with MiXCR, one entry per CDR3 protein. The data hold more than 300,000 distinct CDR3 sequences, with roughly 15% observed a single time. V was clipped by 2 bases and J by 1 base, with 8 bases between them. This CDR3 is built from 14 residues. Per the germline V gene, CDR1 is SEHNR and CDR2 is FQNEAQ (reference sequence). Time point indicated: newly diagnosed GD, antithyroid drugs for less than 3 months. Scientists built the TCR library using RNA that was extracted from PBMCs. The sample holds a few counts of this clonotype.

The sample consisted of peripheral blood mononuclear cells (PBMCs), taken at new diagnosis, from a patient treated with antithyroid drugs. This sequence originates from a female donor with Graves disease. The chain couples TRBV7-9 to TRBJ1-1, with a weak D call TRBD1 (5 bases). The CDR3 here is CASSLRTQNTEAFF. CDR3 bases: TGTGCCAGCAGCTTAAGGACACAGAACACTGAAGCTTTCTTT.